This passage covers 21 T cell receptor beta chains from one sample sequenced in a study of T cells in Graves' hyperthyroidism and ophthalmopathy. Amplification of TCR beta CDR3 regions was performed using RNA transcripts as template. When the TCR CDR3 underwent first-round RT-PCR, the HTBI primer set was used. TCRdb re-called the multiplex PCR reads with MiXCR, one entry per CDR3 protein. The sample shows more than 450,000 distinct CDR3 sequences, approximately 15% of them seen only once. Sequences were obtained from blood. The receptors stem from a woman between 40 and 50 years old with Graves' hyperthyroidism.

This clonotype was observed a handful of times. This sequence joins TRBV4-1 and TRBJ1-5; unclear D gene. Trimming took off 1 base at V and 1 base at J, with 8 bases between the two ends. CDR3 length equals 15 residues. Germline CDR1 and CDR2: MGHRA and YSYEKL. The CDR3 region is CASSQGTASNQPQHF. As DNA, the CDR3 is TGCGCCAGCAGCCAAGGGACGGCAAGCAATCAGCCCCAGCATTTT.

This clonotype was seen many times. This chain joins TRBV28 and TRBJ2-1, with D tentatively TRBD1 (5 bases). CDR1 is MDHEN and CDR2 is SYDVKM in the germline V gene. The CDR3 is made up of 11 amino acids. The V end lost 11 bases, the J end lost 4 bases, and 9 bases lay between the germline ends. CDR3 amino acids: CAGRQYNEQFF. CDR3 DNA sequence: TGTGCCGGGCGACAGTACAATGAGCAGTTCTTC.

Ten or more counts support this clonotype. The chain uses TRBV12-3 or TRBV12-4 and TRBJ2-3; D unresolved. Trimming cost V 0 bases and J 4 bases, with 11 bases left between them. This CDR3 spans 15 amino acids. CDR3 sequence (DNA): TGTGCCAGCAGTTTAGCAGTCTACGGTTCAGATACGCAGTATTTT. Amino acid sequence: CASSLAVYGSDTQYF.

This clonotype was counted at least ten times. CDR3 region: CASSSLPGGNTEAFF. The CDR3 DNA follows: TGTGCCAGCAGCTCCCTGCCGGGCGGAAACACTGAAGCTTTCTTT. The chain recombines TRBV11-2 with TRBJ1-1; no reliable D call. Trimming shortened V by 4 bases and J by 2 bases, and 14 bases separated the two germline ends. The CDR3 spans 15 residues. Germline V CDR1 and CDR2: SGHAT, FQNNGV.

This clonotype was observed a handful of times. The chain combines TRBV6-5 with TRBJ1-4; maybe TRBD1 (6 bases). Germline CDR1 is MNHEY and CDR2 is SVGAGI. This CDR3 is built from 17 residues. V was pared by 2 bases and J by 0 bases, with 13 bases between. CDR3 DNA: TGTGCCAGCAGTTACCATGGGACATACGCAACTAATGAAAAACTGTTTTTT. Translating gives CASSYHGTYATNEKLFF.

The gene calls are TRBV29-1 and TRBJ1-4, with 7 bases that match TRBD1. CDR1 SQVTM and CDR2 ANQGSEA come from the germline V gene. Unmatched junction bases numbered 7, after V lost 5 bases and J lost 7 bases. The CDR3 is made up of 13 amino acids. The CDR3 spells CSVPQGVGEKLFF. The DNA of the CDR3 is TGCAGCGTTCCCCAGGGGGTGGGTGAAAAACTGTTTTTT. Variable domain in full (rest from reference TRBV29-1 and TRBJ1-4): SAVISQKPSRDICQRGTSLTIQCQVDSQVTMMFWYRQQPGQSLTLIATANQGSEATYESGFVIDKFPISRPNLTFSTLTVSNMSPEDSSIYLCSVPQGVGEKLFFGSGTQLSVL.

This clonotype was counted many times. The chain is built from TRBV18 and TRBJ2-7; no clear D. The CDR3 has 14 amino acids. V lost 3 bases, J lost 0 bases, and 9 bases lay in between. Germline V gives CDR1 KGHSH, CDR2 LQKENI. The CDR3 spells CASSPSVSSYEQYF. CDR3 nucleotides: TGTGCCAGCTCACCCTCAGTGAGCTCCTACGAGCAGTACTTC.

The V gene is TRBV2, the J gene TRBJ1-4, with TRBD1 identical over 11 bases. The CDR3 is 14 amino acids. The J segment lost 8 bases and the V segment lost 8 bases, leaving 7 bases of the junction unmatched. The V gene's germline CDR1 is SNHLY and CDR2 FYNNEI. The CDR3 coding sequence is TGTGCCAGCGTACCGGGACAGGGGGTCGAAAAACTGTTTTTT. Amino acid sequence: CASVPGQGVEKLFF.

This clonotype was found a few times. This sequence joins TRBV18 and TRBJ2-2; TRBD2 agrees at 7 bases. Germline V gene data show CDR1 as KGHSH and CDR2 as LQKENI. Trimming at V came to 4 bases and at J to 2 bases, leaving 7 bases not matched to a gene. The CDR3 has 16 residues. This CDR3 is CASSLSSGLNTGELFF. Here the CDR3 DNA reads TGTGCCAGCTCACTCTCTAGCGGCCTCAACACCGGGGAGCTGTTTTTT.

The V call is TRBV5-6, the J call TRBJ2-1; 12 bases map to TRBD2. The CDR3 totals 18 residues. CDR1 and CDR2 from the germline V gene are SGHDT and YYEEEE. Trimming took 4 bases from V and 2 from J; bases not matched to a gene: 10. CDR3 sequence (DNA): TGTGCCAGCAGCGAGGGACTAGCGGGCGTTACTGCCTACAATGAGCAGTTCTTC. This translates into CASSEGLAGVTAYNEQFF.

This clonotype was found a few times. The rearrangement uses TRBV14 and TRBJ2-1, with TRBD1 matching over 11 bases. CDR1 SGHDN and CDR2 FVKESK come from the germline V gene. V shed 0 bases, J shed 3 bases, and the junction held 10 bases outside the gene matches. CDR3 size: 19 residues. The DNA for the CDR3 is TGTGCCAGCAGCCAAGAGGACAGGGGGCTCTTCGGGGACTACAATGAGCAGTTCTTC. This sequence encodes CASSQEDRGLFGDYNEQFF. Full variable domain (missing parts from reference TRBV14 and TRBJ2-1): EAGVTQFPSHSVIEKGQTVTLRCDPISGHDNLYWYRRVMGKEIKFLLHFVKESKQDESGMPNNRFLAERTGGTYSTLKVQPAELEDSGVYFCASSQEDRGLFGDYNEQFFGPGTRLTVL.

The chain uses TRBV18 and TRBJ1-6, with 9 nucleotides matching TRBD1. Germline CDR1 is KGHSH and CDR2 is LQKENI. After removal of 3 bases from V and 8 bases from J, the junction contained 8 bases not matched to a gene. The CDR3 is 16 residues long. CDR3 sequence: CASSPTGGEGDSPLHF. CDR3 in DNA: TGTGCCAGCTCACCGACAGGGGGAGAAGGGGATTCACCCCTCCACTTT.

In its sample, this clonotype was seen many times. This rearrangement joins TRBV12-3 or TRBV12-4 to TRBJ2-5; possibly TRBD1 for D (5 bases). The V and J ends lost 7 bases and 3 bases respectively, with 12 bases between them. The CDR3 consists of 13 residues. The CDR3 nucleotides are TGTGCCAGCACCTTGGACACGGAAGAGACCCAGTACTTC. Protein product: CASTLDTEETQYF.

The CDR3 reads CASSDGPTPAGANVLTF. CDR3 nucleotide sequence: TGCGCCAGCAGTGACGGACCTACCCCGGCTGGGGCCAACGTCCTGACTTTC. The V gene is TRBV10-2, the J gene TRBJ2-6, with D unresolved. From germline, CDR1 is WSHSY and CDR2 SAAADI. V lost 3 bases to trimming and J lost 2 bases, with 14 bases between them. This CDR3 has 17 residues.

This chain connects TRBV28 to TRBJ2-2; D is unresolved. Per germline, CDR1 MDHEN and CDR2 SYDVKM. V lost 4 bases and J 0 bases, leaving 12 bases between the germline ends. This CDR3 spans 16 amino acids. The chain's CDR3 is CASSSHMGSNTGELFF. CDR3 bases: TGTGCCAGCAGTTCCCACATGGGATCGAACACCGGGGAGCTGTTTTTT.

This clonotype was detected only a few times. The J gene is TRBJ1-2, the V gene TRBV18; TRBD1 matches 9 bases. The V segment lost 1 base and the J segment 3 bases; nucleotides outside the gene matches: 0. CDR3 length: 14 amino acids. CDR1 and CDR2 (germline): KGHSH, LQKENI. CDR3 nucleotide sequence: TGTGCCAGCTCACCACGGACAGGGGACTATGGCTACACCTTC. Translation gives CASSPRTGDYGYTF.

CDR3 DNA sequence: TGTGCCATCAGTGAGAAACAGGGGGTCACCGGGGAGCTGTTTTTT. It specifies CAISEKQGVTGELFF. This chain links TRBV10-3 with TRBJ2-2, with 8 positions matching TRBD1. This CDR3 contains 15 residues. J lost 4 bases, V lost 2 bases, and 3 bases had no gene match. Germline V gives CDR1 ENHRY, CDR2 SYGVKD.

This clonotype was counted only a few times. J is TRBJ2-7 and V is TRBV28, with D possibly being TRBD1 or TRBD2 (6 bases each). The ends were cut back, 2 bases at V and 4 bases at J, with 15 bases in the middle. CDR1 and CDR2 (germline): MDHEN, SYDVKM. The CDR3 spans 15 residues. The CDR3 bases are TGTGCCAGCAGTTTAAGAGGGGGGCAGTTGTACGAGCAGTACTTC. Translation gives CASSLRGGQLYEQYF.

This clonotype was seen repeatedly, ten times or more. This chain connects TRBV24-1 to TRBJ2-2, with TRBD1 matching over 7 bases. V trimming: 4 bases; J trimming: 1 base; junction bases outside the gene matches: 2. The CDR3 runs to 15 residues. From germline, CDR1 is KGHDR and CDR2 SFDVKD. The CDR3 reads CATSEGTENTGELFF. In nucleotides, the CDR3 is TGTGCCACCAGTGAGGGGACAGAGAACACCGGGGAGCTGTTTTTT.

Comments on this clonotype: The junction and the germline gene differ at one end; a read error may be behind it. The gene calls are TRBV6-5 and TRBJ2-2; 9 nucleotides align to TRBD1. Germline loops: CDR1 MNHEY, CDR2 SVGAGI. CDR3 length equals 17 residues. The CDR3 is CASSDRKTGGNTGELFF. The CDR3 coding sequence is TGCGCCAGCAGTGACCGAAAGACAGGGGGAAACACCGGGGAGCTGTTTTTT.

As for this clonotype: The CDR3 end shows no conserved phenylalanine or tryptophan, and so a read error is likely. V gene TRBV28 combines with J gene TRBJ1-2; possible D gene TRBD1, 5 bases. Germline V gene lookup returns CDR1 MDHEN and CDR2 SYDVKM. The CDR3 totals 13 residues. Trimming shortened V by 2 bases and J by 4 bases, and 8 bases separated the two germline ends. The CDR3, as DNA: TGTGCCAGCAGTTTACCAGGGACCTATGGCTACACCCTC. It codes for CASSLPGTYGYTL.